Following are 21 T cell receptor beta chains from one sample sequenced in a study of T cells in Graves' hyperthyroidism and ophthalmopathy. TCR beta CDR3 region amplification was performed from RNA transcripts. The HTBI primer set drove a first-round RT-PCR of the TCR CDR3. TCRdb redid the calling of the multiplex PCR reads with MiXCR, one entry per CDR3 protein. The table has 130,000 to 150,000 distinct CDR3 sequences, approximately 20% seen once. Sample: blood. These receptor sequences come from a woman in her forties or fifties with Graves' hyperthyroidism that later progressed to Graves' ophthalmopathy.

The gene calls are TRBV29-1 and TRBJ1-1; D might be TRBD1 (5 bases). Germline-derived CDR1 and CDR2 are SQVTM and ANQGSEA. Trimming cost V 6 bases and J 4 bases, with 15 bases left between them. This CDR3 has 13 amino acids. CDR3 amino acids: CSVRGRQLTEAFF. The DNA for the CDR3 is TGCAGCGTCCGGGGCAGACAGCTCACTGAAGCTTTCTTT.

This clonotype appeared many times. The chain links TRBV5-1 to TRBJ2-2, with 9 bases matching TRBD2. CDR1 is SGHRS and CDR2 is YFSETQ in the germline V gene. CDR3 length: 17 residues. The trim removed 0 bases at V and 1 base at J, leaving 4 bases unmatched. The CDR3 spells CASSLVSSGKNTGELFF. The CDR3 DNA reads TGCGCCAGCAGCTTGGTTTCTAGCGGGAAGAACACCGGGGAGCTGTTTTTT.

This clonotype turned up a few times. V gene TRBV4-2 combines with J gene TRBJ1-3; no definite D call. Trimming removed 0 bases at V and 3 bases at J, with 9 bases between. CDR3 length equals 15 residues. The germline gives CDR1 LGHNA, CDR2 YNFKEQ. The CDR3 sequence: CASSQDWVGGNTIYF. CDR3 nucleotide sequence: TGTGCCAGCAGCCAAGATTGGGTTGGTGGAAACACCATATATTTT.

This clonotype was picked up many times. The CDR3 sequence is CASSYSRDPYEQYF. The CDR3 nucleotides are TGTGCCAGCAGTTACTCCCGGGACCCGTACGAGCAGTACTTC. The gene calls are TRBV2 and TRBJ2-7; the D gene could be TRBD1 or TRBD2 (5 bases each). With 5 bases removed from V and 4 bases from J, the gap between germline ends came to 15 bases. Germline CDR1 reads SNHLY; CDR2 reads FYNNEI. This CDR3 spans 14 amino acids.

This clonotype occurred many times. The chain is built from TRBV5-6 and TRBJ2-1; 9 nucleotides line up with TRBD2. The ends lost 4 bases at V and 7 bases at J; junction bases unmatched: 9. Germline CDR1 reads SGHDT; CDR2 reads YYEEEE. This CDR3 is built from 15 residues. In DNA, the CDR3 is TGTGCCAGCAGCCTCTACGCGGCGGGGGGGAATGAGCAGTTCTTC. This encodes CASSLYAAGGNEQFF.

J is TRBJ2-5 and V is TRBV7-2; 7 nucleotides align to TRBD2. V shed 5 bases, J shed 3 bases, and the junction held 9 bases outside the gene matches. CDR1 is SGHTA and CDR2 is FQGNSA in the germline V gene. CDR3 length: 15 residues. The CDR3 reads CASSLPSGQKETQYF. The CDR3 region has the DNA TGTGCCAGCAGCCTACCTAGCGGACAAAAAGAGACCCAGTACTTC.

This clonotype was picked up a small number of times. The gene calls are TRBV9 and TRBJ2-1, with D perhaps matching TRBD1 or TRBD2 (5 bases each). Trimming removed 2 bases from V and 4 bases from J, with 16 bases in between. The CDR3 has 16 amino acids. Germline-derived CDR1 and CDR2 are SGDLS and YYNGEE. CDR3: CASSVGPGGHYNEQFF. Here the CDR3 DNA reads TGTGCCAGCAGCGTGGGGCCGGGCGGGCATTACAATGAGCAGTTCTTC.

CDR3 bases: TGTGCCAGCAGCCATCTATACAATGAGCAGTTCTTC. Protein sequence: CASSHLYNEQFF. The chain employs TRBV3-1 and TRBJ2-1; D remains ambiguous. Germline lookup yields CDR1 LGHDT and CDR2 YNNKEL (reference sequence). V dropped 3 bases and J dropped 4 bases, with 4 bases sitting between them. The CDR3 has 12 residues.

V and J are TRBV12-3 or TRBV12-4 and TRBJ2-1, with 8 bases that match TRBD2. CDR3 size: 12 residues. J gave up 9 bases and V 5 bases, and 3 bases lay outside the gene matches. CDR3 protein: CASSNGGVEQFF. For the CDR3, the DNA is TGTGCCAGCAGTAACGGGGGGGTTGAGCAGTTCTTC.

The table lists this clonotype with many counts. V is TRBV19 and J is TRBJ1-2; D may be TRBD1 (6 bases). Between the trimmed V and J ends, which lost 7 bases and 8 bases, there was a span of 26 bases. The CDR3 loop spans 16 amino acids. The germline gives CDR1 LNHDA, CDR2 SQIVND (reference sequence). The CDR3 coding sequence is TGTGCCAGTACGAACCTTCCCGGAGGGGGGACTAGGGGCTACACCTTC. Its protein is CASTNLPGGGTRGYTF.

The chain links TRBV9 to TRBJ2-3; D is undetermined. The germline gives CDR1 SGDLS, CDR2 YYNGEE. Trimming removed 1 base at V and 4 bases at J, with 13 bases between. This CDR3 has 15 residues. The CDR3 loop is CASSVMERSADTQYF. As DNA, the CDR3 is TGTGCCAGCAGCGTAATGGAGCGATCCGCAGATACGCAGTATTTT.

This clonotype was counted at least ten times. V gene TRBV3-1 combines with J gene TRBJ1-3; no firm D call. Germline CDR1 and CDR2: LGHDT and YNNKEL (reference sequence). The V and J ends lost 5 bases and 4 bases respectively, with 6 bases between them. The CDR3 consists of 12 residues. CDR3 sequence: CASSVQGNTIYF. CDR3 DNA: TGTGCCAGCAGCGTACAGGGAAACACCATATATTTT.

The gene calls are TRBV4-1 and TRBJ1-1; no clear D. V lost 3 bases and J 0 bases, leaving 11 bases between the germline ends. The CDR3 sequence is 15 residues long. In germline, CDR1 is MGHRA, CDR2 YSYEKL. CDR3 sequence reads: CASSQGPALNTEAFF. CDR3 DNA sequence: TGCGCCAGCAGCCAGGGTCCAGCCCTGAACACTGAAGCTTTCTTT.

This clonotype was seen ten or more times. This chain links TRBV11-2 with TRBJ2-7; 12 bases map to TRBD2. With V trimmed by 5 bases and J by 5 bases, 7 bases remained unmatched. In germline, CDR1 is SGHAT, CDR2 FQNNGV. CDR3 length: 15 residues. CDR3: CASSTLAGGSDEQYF. The CDR3 region has the DNA TGTGCCAGCAGCACCCTAGCGGGAGGGTCGGACGAGCAGTACTTC.

This clonotype was observed a handful of times. The chain couples TRBV15 to TRBJ2-1; 8 positions match TRBD2. The CDR3 runs to 17 residues. The ends lost 1 base at V and 7 bases at J; junction bases unmatched: 12. CDR1 is LNHNV, CDR2 YYDKDF, per germline (reference sequence). The CDR3 DNA reads as TGTGCCACCAGCAGAGGTTTGTTGAGCGGGAGTGGTAATGAGCAGTTCTTC. Translating it yields CATSRGLLSGSGNEQFF.

This clonotype showed up many times. This rearrangement joins TRBV18 to TRBJ1-1, with D unresolved. The V gene's germline CDR1 is KGHSH and CDR2 LQKENI. Trimming left V 1 base short and J 1 base short, with 4 bases between. This CDR3 contains 13 residues. CDR3 DNA: TGTGCCAGCTCACCACACACGAACACTGAAGCTTTCTTT. Amino acid sequence: CASSPHTNTEAFF.

The chain combines TRBV2 with TRBJ1-1, with no clear D. The CDR3 has 12 residues. The germline V gene encodes CDR1 SNHLY and CDR2 FYNNEI. Trimming left V 4 bases short and J 7 bases short, with 10 bases between. The CDR3 sequence is CASSGVGSEAFF. The DNA for the CDR3 is TGTGCCAGCAGTGGGGTTGGTAGTGAAGCTTTCTTT.

The chain joins TRBV27 to TRBJ2-6; a possible D gene is TRBD1 (6 bases). Germline CDR1 reads MNHEY; CDR2 reads SMNVEV (reference sequence). V shed 5 bases and J shed 2 bases, with 10 bases lying between them. The CDR3 totals 15 residues. The CDR3 protein is CASSLRQAGANVLTF. The CDR3 DNA follows: TGTGCCAGCAGTCTTAGACAGGCTGGGGCCAACGTCCTGACTTTC.

This clonotype has ten or more counts. In DNA form, the CDR3 reads TGCAGTGCTAGAGATCGAATCGGCTTGACTAGCGGGATATTGTATACGCAGTATTTT. This encodes CSARDRIGLTSGILYTQYF. This chain uses TRBV20-1 with TRBJ2-3, with 11 bases identical to TRBD2. V trimming: 0 bases; J trimming: 7 bases; junction bases outside the gene matches: 18. Germline CDR1 reads DFQATT; CDR2 reads SNEGSKA (reference sequence). The CDR3 loop spans 19 amino acids.

The rearrangement links TRBV28 to TRBJ1-3; TRBD1 might be the D (5 bases). Germline V gene lookup returns CDR1 MDHEN and CDR2 SYDVKM. This CDR3 comprises 15 residues. V dropped 7 bases and J dropped 4 bases, with 17 bases sitting between them. CDR3 sequence (DNA): TGTGCCAGCACTTCCCACCAGGGACGAGGAAACACCATATATTTT. Translated, it gives CASTSHQGRGNTIYF.

On this clonotype itself: At one end the junction does not follow the germline gene, possibly because of a read error. V gene TRBV5-6 combines with J gene TRBJ2-6, with D perhaps being TRBD1 or TRBD2 (5 bases each). Germline V CDR1 and CDR2: SGHDT, YYEEEE. The CDR3 length is 11 residues. In nucleotides, the CDR3 is TGTGCCAGCAGCGGGGGAACGGCTTCTGACTTC. Translating it yields CASSGGTASDF.